The 5 T cell receptor beta chains in this list originate from one sample, sequenced in a study of blood T cell repertoires in COVID-19. The repertoire was sequenced with immunoSEQ multiplex PCR; TCRdb's copy has only in-frame clones and lacks some. The sample lists some 50,000 clones; around 82% were seen once. Sample: peripheral blood. The receptors were sampled from a human donor in a cohort sampled during active COVID-19.

The rearrangement joins TRBV30 to TRBJ1-3; D is perhaps TRBD1 (6 bases). CDR1 is GTSNPN, CDR2 SVGIG, per germline (reference sequence). V lost 1 base, J lost 0 bases, and 10 bases lay in between. This CDR3 spans 15 amino acids. CDR3 loop: CAWSATGLSGNTIYF. The CDR3 bases are TGTGCCTGGAGTGCGACAGGCCTCTCTGGAAACACCATATATTTT.

The rearrangement uses TRBV19 and TRBJ2-6; 7 positions agree with TRBD1. Germline values: CDR1 LNHDA, CDR2 SQIVND (reference sequence). Germline trimming cut 3 bases from V and 4 bases from J; bases unmatched to any gene: 9. The CDR3 extends over 17 amino acids. The CDR3 sequence: CASSISGTVGGANVLTF. The CDR3 DNA reads as TGTGCCAGTAGTATCAGTGGGACAGTTGGCGGGGCCAACGTCCTGACTTTC.

This clone was counted only a few times. Here the CDR3 DNA reads TGCGCCAGCAGCCAAGCCCGAGCACCCGGGGAGCTGTTTTTT. This sequence encodes CASSQARAPGELFF. This chain links TRBV4-1 with TRBJ2-2; D remains ambiguous. Germline values: CDR1 MGHRA, CDR2 YSYEKL. This CDR3 has 14 amino acids. The V end lost 1 base, the J end lost 6 bases, and 9 bases lay between the germline ends.

This chain links TRBV5-1 with TRBJ1-4, with D uncertain. CDR3 length equals 16 residues. Trimming took 0 bases from V and 8 from J, leaving 17 bases between them. The germline gives CDR1 SGHRS, CDR2 YFSETQ. The CDR3 DNA sequence: TGCGCCAGCAGCTTGGCCCAATGGGGAGGAGGGGAAAAACTGTTTTTT. Translated: CASSLAQWGGGEKLFF.

The V and J genes are TRBV6-5 and TRBJ2-6, with D perhaps TRBD2 (6 bases). CDR3 length equals 15 residues. Germline loops: CDR1 MNHEY, CDR2 SVGAGI. V dropped 8 bases and J dropped 1 base, with 12 bases sitting between them. The chain's CDR3 is CASARDWSGANVLTF. The DNA of the CDR3 is TGTGCCAGCGCCAGGGACTGGTCTGGGGCCAACGTCCTGACTTTC.